The sequence of this TCR beta chain was determined in a study of CD8+ T cells in alopecia areata. Notes on this clone: The antigen is unknown.

The germline V and J ends were trimmed by 6 bases and 2 bases, with 15 bases remaining between them. The CDR3 sequence is 15 residues long. Per germline, CDR1 MNHEY and CDR2 SVGAGI. Noted treatment: oral pan-JAK inhibitor, 5-10 mg twice daily. Study-wide results and limits: Scalp samples also yield sequences from resident alphabeta T cells of normal skin.

RNA was isolated and reverse transcribed to cDNA, the sequencing template. The table came from immunoSEQ multiplex PCR; TCRdb's copy has only in-frame clones and leaves some out. The profile shows around 100,000 clones, just over 85% of them singletons. The chain is built from TRBV6-5 and TRBJ2-3, with a weak D call TRBD1 (6 bases). The receptor was isolated from a human donor with alopecia areata. Sequences were derived from CD8+ T cells sorted from blood, sampled around week 31, from a patient treated with tofacitinib. CDR3 coding DNA: TGTGCCAGCAGCCCCGTGACAGGACCCACAGATACGCAGTATTTT. Protein product: CASSPVTGPTDTQYF.